The sequence of this T cell receptor beta chain was determined in a study of T cells after yellow fever vaccination. V gave up 3 bases and J gave up 5 bases, with 10 bases separating them. Germline values: CDR1 DFQATT, CDR2 SNEGSKA (reference sequence). The CDR3 contains 12 residues. TCRdb re-analysed the 5' RACE reads in MiXCR, keeping a single row per CDR3 protein. The sample holds some 200,000 distinct CDR3 sequences; 11% are singletons and the top ten take 35% to 40%. The study's findings and limits: Though weaker, the secondary response peaked faster, on day 5 versus 15. Post-booster repertoires again held most primary-vaccination clones (roughly 95% CD4, roughly 88% CD8).

With regard to this clonotype: Its target is unknown.

This specimen was CD8+ T cells sorted from PBMCs, taken 15 days after the yellow fever booster vaccination. This chain joins TRBV20-1 and TRBJ1-1, with D hard to call. The source is a man between 18 and 35 years old who received the YFV17D yellow fever vaccine. The CDR3 region is CSARGYWTEAFF. The CDR3 DNA sequence: TGCAGTGCTAGGGGGTATTGGACTGAAGCTTTCTTT.